Following are 6 T cell receptor beta chains from one sample sequenced in a study of T cell clonality in common variable immunodeficiency. Regarding the study as a whole: Fewer deletions and N-nucleotide insertions were reportedly seen in common variable immunodeficiency TCR beta sequences.

For these receptors, no antigen is known. TCRdb's copy holds only in-frame clones and misses some; the assay was immunoSEQ multiplex PCR. In total the sample includes fewer than 25,000 clones, none of them seen once. Specimen: peripheral blood mononuclear cells. These receptors originate from a human donor with common variable immunodeficiency.

In its sample, this clone was seen a few times. The CDR3 bases that were read are TGTGCCAGCAGTGAAAGGGGTGGGGGCCCGGGGCACGAG. Its translation: CASSERGGGPGHE. The whole CDR3 protein reads CASSERGGGPGHEQYF. The chain carries TRBV2 and TRBJ2-7; TRBD1 might be the D (6 bases). The read ends 3 residues early relative to the CDR3; the germline J gene fills the gap. V shed 2 bases and J shed 5 bases, with 19 bases lying between them. The CDR3 runs 16 residues. CDR1 and CDR2 from the germline V gene are SNHLY and FYNNEI.

The sample holds many counts of this clone. The read ends 3 residues shy of where the CDR3 ends; the end is completed using the germline J gene. This rearrangement joins TRBV12-3 or TRBV12-4 to TRBJ2-1; 14 bases agree with TRBD2. The CDR3 length is 18 residues. The ends lost 9 bases at V and 0 bases at J; junction bases unmatched: 10. The CDR3 bases that were read are TGTGCCAGTAACCCTGGACTAGCGGGAGGCCGCTCCTACAATGAG. As protein: CASNPGLAGGRSYNE. The CDR3 reads in full as CASNPGLAGGRSYNEQFF.

The sample holds many counts of this clone. The observed sequence ends 3 residues before the CDR3 terminus, with the missing tail filled in from the germline J gene. This rearrangement joins TRBV5-4 to TRBJ1-3; D ambiguous. V gave up 2 bases and J gave up 3 bases, with 3 bases separating them. Germline-derived CDR1 and CDR2 are SGHNT and YYREEE (reference sequence). CDR3 length equals 12 residues. The sequenced part of the CDR3 DNA is TGTGCCAGCAGCTTTATTGGAAACACC. Its protein is CASSFIGNT. The CDR3 in its entirety is CASSFIGNTIYF.

This clone was found many times. The read ends 3 residues shy of where the CDR3 ends; the end is completed using the germline J gene. The genes are TRBV6-2 or TRBV6-3 and TRBJ1-1; 10 nucleotides line up with TRBD1. Germline assignment: CDR1 MNHEY and CDR2 SVGEGT. CDR3 size: 16 residues. J was trimmed by 0 bases and V by 5 bases; bases with no gene match: 6. This CDR3 is CASSDRQGAMNTEAFF. The part of the CDR3 DNA that was read is TGTGCCAGCAGTGACCGACAGGGGGCCATGAACACTGAA.

This clone came up many times. The read finishes 3 residues shy of the CDR3 end, and the germline J gene is used to complete it. This sequence joins TRBV7-9 and TRBJ1-5, with 7 bases identical to TRBD1. V gave up 1 base and J gave up 3 bases; unmatched junction bases: 3. Germline lookup yields CDR1 SEHNR and CDR2 FQNEAQ (reference sequence). This CDR3 is 15 amino acids long. The CDR3 loop is CASSLGQGDNQPQHF. CDR3 DNA, as far as it was read: TGTGCCAGCAGCTTAGGACAGGGCGACAATCAGCCC. Supplemented by reference TRBV7-9 and TRBJ1-5, the full variable domain reads DTGVSQNPRHKITKRGQNVTFRCDPISEHNRLYWYRQTLGQGPEFLTYFQNEAQLEKSRLLSDRFSAERPKGSFSTLEIQRTEQGDSAMYLCASSLGQGDNQPQHFGDGTRLSIL.

The sample holds a few counts of this clone. Coverage ceases 3 residues before the CDR3 finishes, and the germline J gene fills in the end. This chain joins TRBV20-1 and TRBJ1-1; the D gene is possibly TRBD1 (6 bases). V was cut by 6 bases and J by 0 bases, with 11 bases left in between. Germline CDR1 is DFQATT and CDR2 is SNEGSKA (reference sequence). This CDR3 contains 13 residues. The CDR3 spells CSAKTGMNTEAFF. The CDR3 bases that were read are TGCAGTGCCAAGACAGGAATGAACACTGAA.